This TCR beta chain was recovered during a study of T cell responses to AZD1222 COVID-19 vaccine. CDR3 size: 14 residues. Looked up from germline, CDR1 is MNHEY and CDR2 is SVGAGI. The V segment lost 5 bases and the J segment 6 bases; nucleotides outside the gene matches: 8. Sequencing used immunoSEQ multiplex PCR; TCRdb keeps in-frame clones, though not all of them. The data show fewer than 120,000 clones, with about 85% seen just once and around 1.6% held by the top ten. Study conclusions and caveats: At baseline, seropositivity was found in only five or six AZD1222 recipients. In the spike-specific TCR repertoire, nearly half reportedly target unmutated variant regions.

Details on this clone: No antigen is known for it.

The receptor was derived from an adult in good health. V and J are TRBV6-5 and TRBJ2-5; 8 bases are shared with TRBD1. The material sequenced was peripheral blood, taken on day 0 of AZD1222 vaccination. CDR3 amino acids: CASSPPQGAKTQYF. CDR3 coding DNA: TGTGCCAGCAGTCCTCCGCAGGGGGCGAAGACCCAGTACTTC.